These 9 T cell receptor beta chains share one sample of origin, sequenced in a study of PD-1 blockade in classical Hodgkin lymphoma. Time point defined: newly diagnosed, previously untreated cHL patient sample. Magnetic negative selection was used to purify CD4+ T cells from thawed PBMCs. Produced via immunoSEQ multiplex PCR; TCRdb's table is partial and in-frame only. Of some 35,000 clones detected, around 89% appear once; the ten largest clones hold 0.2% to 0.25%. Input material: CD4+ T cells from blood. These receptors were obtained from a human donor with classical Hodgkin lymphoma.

DNA for the CDR3: TGCGCCAGCAGTGAGTCAAAGACTAGCAGGGCGGAGACCCAGTACTTC. It codes for CASSESKTSRAETQYF. V and J are TRBV10-1 and TRBJ2-5; TRBD2 agrees at 7 bases. The ends lost 0 bases at V and 5 bases at J; junction bases unmatched: 9. CDR3 length equals 16 residues. Germline CDR1 WNHNN, CDR2 SYGVQD (reference sequence).

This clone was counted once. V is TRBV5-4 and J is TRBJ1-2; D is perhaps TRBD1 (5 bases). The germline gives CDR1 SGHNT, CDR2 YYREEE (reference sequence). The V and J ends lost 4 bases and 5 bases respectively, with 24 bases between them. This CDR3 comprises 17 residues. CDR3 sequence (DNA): TGTGCCAGCAGCACGGGGGGACCTTCGGGGAGCACTTATGGCTACACCTTC. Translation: CASSTGGPSGSTYGYTF.

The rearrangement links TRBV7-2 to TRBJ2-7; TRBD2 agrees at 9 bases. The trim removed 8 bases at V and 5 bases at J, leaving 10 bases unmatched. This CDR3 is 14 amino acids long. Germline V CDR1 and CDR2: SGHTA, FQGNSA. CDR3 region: CASRGASGNHEQYF. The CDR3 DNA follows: TGTGCCAGCCGGGGCGCTAGCGGGAATCACGAGCAGTACTTC.

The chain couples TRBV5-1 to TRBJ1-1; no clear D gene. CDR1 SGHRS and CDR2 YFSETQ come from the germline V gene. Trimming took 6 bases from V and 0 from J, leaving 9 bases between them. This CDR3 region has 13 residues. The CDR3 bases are TGCGCCAGCATGAGTACCATGAACACTGAAGCTTTCTTT. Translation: CASMSTMNTEAFF.

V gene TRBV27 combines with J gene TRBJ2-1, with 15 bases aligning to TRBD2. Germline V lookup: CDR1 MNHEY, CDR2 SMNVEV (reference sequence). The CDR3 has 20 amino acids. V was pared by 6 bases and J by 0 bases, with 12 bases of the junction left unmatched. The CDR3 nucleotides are TGTGCCAGCAGCTTCCGAGGGACTAGCGGGAGGATTAGCTCCTACAATGAGCAGTTCTTC. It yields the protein CASSFRGTSGRISSYNEQFF.

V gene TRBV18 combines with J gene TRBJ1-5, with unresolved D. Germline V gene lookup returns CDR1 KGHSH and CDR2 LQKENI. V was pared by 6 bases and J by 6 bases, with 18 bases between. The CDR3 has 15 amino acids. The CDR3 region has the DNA TGTGCCAGCTCTCAAGAGCCCCAGTCCCCTCAGCCCCAGCATTTT. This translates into CASSQEPQSPQPQHF.

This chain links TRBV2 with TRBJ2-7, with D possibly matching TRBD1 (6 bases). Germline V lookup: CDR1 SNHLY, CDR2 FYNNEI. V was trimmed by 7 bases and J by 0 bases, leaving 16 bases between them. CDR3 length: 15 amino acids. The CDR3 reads CASILPGQPSYEQYF. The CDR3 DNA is TGTGCCAGCATCCTGCCGGGACAACCCTCCTACGAGCAGTACTTC.

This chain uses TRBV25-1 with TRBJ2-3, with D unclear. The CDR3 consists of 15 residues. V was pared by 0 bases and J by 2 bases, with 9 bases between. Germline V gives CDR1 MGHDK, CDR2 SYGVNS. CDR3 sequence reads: CASSEYKGFTDTQYF. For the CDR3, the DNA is TGTGCCAGCAGTGAATATAAGGGTTTCACAGATACGCAGTATTTT.

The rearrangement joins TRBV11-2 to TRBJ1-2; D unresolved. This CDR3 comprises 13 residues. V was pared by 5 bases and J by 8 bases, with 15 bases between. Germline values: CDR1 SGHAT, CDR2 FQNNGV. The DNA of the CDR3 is TGTGCCAGCAGCACCCTAAAGAATCGCGGCTACACCTTC. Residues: CASSTLKNRGYTF.